This TCR beta chain was sequenced during a study of PD-1 blockade in mismatch repair-deficient tumors. Study results and caveats: Tumor-resident clones, often absent from pretreatment blood, expanded after pembrolizumab and then contracted.

Germline CDR1 and CDR2: SNHLY and FYNNEI. The CDR3 runs 13 residues. The V end was cut by 7 bases, the J end by 2 bases, with 12 bases between. In regard to this clone: The target antigen is unknown.

The repertoire was sequenced with immunoSEQ multiplex PCR; TCRdb's copy has only in-frame clones and lacks some. The sample has roughly 80,000 clones, 81% seen once. The sequence was collected from an adult with mismatch repair-deficient cancer. The V gene is TRBV2, the J gene TRBJ2-7, with D tentatively TRBD2 (7 bases). Here the sequenced sample was peripheral blood, taken 12 weeks after starting pembrolizumab. The CDR3: CASKGGGPYEQYF. The CDR3 DNA is TGTGCCAGCAAAGGGGGAGGGCCCTACGAGCAGTACTTC.